A single sample is the source of the 24 T cell receptor beta chains below, sequenced in a study of T-cell reconstitution after alpha-beta-depleted transplantation in children. A TCRbeta library incorporating unique molecular identifiers was prepared. One entry per CDR3 protein results from TCRdb running MiXCR on the PCR reads. The data hold under 400,000 distinct CDR3 sequences, with roughly 21% observed a single time. Here the sequenced sample was PBMCs, mostly from graft donor cells, taken 180 days after TCRalphabeta/CD19-depleted stem cell transplant. Every receptor here comes from a male patient younger than 18 who had a stem cell transplant for acute lymphoblastic leukemia, so the T cells may come from the graft donor.

The rearrangement links TRBV12-3 or TRBV12-4 to TRBJ2-1; weak D call: TRBD1 (6 bases). The CDR3 runs 15 residues. The V and J ends lost 2 bases and 3 bases respectively, with 11 bases between them. The CDR3 here is CASSLPKGGYNEQFF. The CDR3 region has the DNA TGTGCCAGCAGTTTACCCAAAGGGGGCTACAATGAGCAGTTCTTC.

This clonotype was counted between two and nine times. The V call is TRBV10-1, the J call TRBJ2-5; the D gene is possibly TRBD2 (6 bases). The V and J ends lost 3 bases and 1 base respectively, with 9 bases between them. This CDR3 is built from 14 residues. Looked up from germline, CDR1 is WNHNN and CDR2 is SYGVQD (reference sequence). CDR3 bases: TGCGCCAGCAGTGACGGGGGAGCCCAAGAGACCCAGTACTTC. It codes for CASSDGGAQETQYF.

V is TRBV4-1 and J is TRBJ2-3, with D possibly matching TRBD2 (6 bases). The V gene's germline CDR1 is MGHRA and CDR2 YSYEKL. The CDR3 has 14 amino acids. The ends were cut back, 2 bases at V and 2 bases at J, with 8 bases in the middle. CDR3 in amino acids: CASSQLAYTDTQYF. CDR3 nucleotide sequence: TGCGCCAGCAGCCAACTAGCGTACACAGATACGCAGTATTTT.

J is TRBJ1-3 and V is TRBV9, with 7 bases lining up with TRBD1. Per the germline V gene, CDR1 is SGDLS and CDR2 is YYNGEE. The CDR3 length is 17 residues. J gave up 6 bases and V 1 base, and 13 bases lay outside the gene matches. CDR3 in amino acids: CASSVSEYRGPLNTIYF. The CDR3 DNA reads TGTGCCAGCAGCGTATCCGAATACAGGGGACCGCTAAACACCATATATTTT.

The chain recombines TRBV20-1 with TRBJ2-5; D not certain. This CDR3 contains 12 residues. The ends were cut back, 5 bases at V and 1 base at J, with 8 bases in the middle. Germline CDR1 and CDR2: DFQATT and SNEGSKA (reference sequence). The CDR3, as DNA: TGCAGTGCTTCCCTGAGCCAAGAGACCCAGTACTTC. The encoded protein is CSASLSQETQYF.

This chain connects TRBV5-1 to TRBJ2-3, with 9 bases fitting TRBD1. Germline CDR1 SGHRS, CDR2 YFSETQ. This CDR3 has 18 residues. V was clipped by 0 bases and J by 2 bases; unmatched bases: 10. The CDR3 DNA sequence: TGCGCCAGCAGCTTGGTGACAGGGGGTCTAGCCCCCACAGATACGCAGTATTTT. It specifies CASSLVTGGLAPTDTQYF.

The CDR3 loop is CSVSPPLTGLENTGELFF. CDR3 DNA sequence: TGCAGCGTTTCCCCCCCCCTGACGGGACTCGAGAACACCGGGGAGCTGTTTTTT. V gene TRBV29-1 combines with J gene TRBJ2-2; D is perhaps TRBD2 (6 bases). The CDR3 contains 18 residues. CDR1 and CDR2 (germline): SQVTM, ANQGSEA. Deletions cut 5 bases from V and 1 base from J, with 23 bases between.

The chain employs TRBV29-1 and TRBJ2-3, with 8 bases fitting TRBD2. Germline CDR1 SQVTM, CDR2 ANQGSEA. The CDR3 is 15 residues long. V trimming: 4 bases; J trimming: 1 base; junction bases outside the gene matches: 7. CDR3 nucleotide sequence: TGCAGCGTTGCCGCTAGCGGGCGTCGCACAGATACGCAGTATTTT. Translated, it gives CSVAASGRRTDTQYF.

This clonotype was found a few times. The chain employs TRBV15 and TRBJ2-1; 9 bases agree with TRBD2. The germline gives CDR1 LNHNV, CDR2 YYDKDF (reference sequence). V shed 1 base, J shed 2 bases, and the junction held 3 bases outside the gene matches. This CDR3 region has 16 residues. CDR3 coding DNA: TGTGCCACCAGCAGAGGGGGCGGGAGGGCCTACAATGAGCAGTTCTTC. It is translated as CATSRGGGRAYNEQFF.

This clonotype was seen a few times. The chain is built from TRBV18 and TRBJ1-1, with D possibly TRBD1 on 6 matching bases. V dropped 5 bases and J dropped 0 bases, with 10 bases sitting between them. Germline CDR1 KGHSH, CDR2 LQKENI. The CDR3 runs 14 residues. The CDR3 sequence is CASSNRVMNTEAFF. CDR3 in DNA: TGTGCCAGCTCAAACAGGGTCATGAACACTGAAGCTTTCTTT.

This chain joins TRBV7-9 and TRBJ1-4; the D is unclear. The CDR3 length is 15 residues. V lost 7 bases, J lost 6 bases, and 18 bases lay in between. Germline V CDR1 and CDR2: SEHNR, FQNEAQ (reference sequence). The CDR3 sequence is CASTWRVGGDEKLFF. The CDR3 DNA reads as TGTGCCAGCACCTGGCGAGTGGGTGGGGATGAAAAACTGTTTTTT. Drawing the rest from reference TRBV7-9 and TRBJ1-4, the complete variable domain is DTGVSQNPRHKITKRGQNVTFRCDPISEHNRLYWYRQTLGQGPEFLTYFQNEAQLEKSRLLSDRFSAERPKGSFSTLEIQRTEQGDSAMYLCASTWRVGGDEKLFFGSGTQLSVL.

The V gene is TRBV12-3 or TRBV12-4, the J gene TRBJ2-2; a possible D gene is TRBD1 (6 bases). Deletions cut 3 bases from V and 6 bases from J, with 11 bases between. The CDR3 covers 14 residues. For the CDR3, the DNA is TGTGCCAGCAGTTTGCACAGGGCGGCCGGGGAGCTGTTTTTT. It specifies CASSLHRAAGELFF.

This clonotype has more than one count but fewer than ten. This chain connects TRBV21-1 to TRBJ2-2. TRBV21-1 counts as a pseudogene. The CDR3 has 15 residues. The chain's CDR3 is CASSHSDGNTGELFF. The CDR3 coding sequence is TGTGCCAGCAGCCATTCGGACGGGAACACCGGGGAGCTGTTTTTT.

J is TRBJ2-1 and V is TRBV7-3; 12 nucleotides line up with TRBD2. Per germline, CDR1 SGHTA and CDR2 FQGTGA. The CDR3 has 19 residues. J was trimmed by 5 bases and V by 4 bases; bases with no gene match: 15. The CDR3 spells CASSSALGGLAGFNNEQFF. The CDR3, as DNA: TGTGCCAGCAGCTCCGCTTTGGGAGGACTAGCGGGATTCAACAATGAGCAGTTCTTC.

This chain links TRBV24-1 with TRBJ2-2; D uncertain. Trimming cost V 5 bases and J 5 bases, with 8 bases left between them. Germline CDR1 reads KGHDR; CDR2 reads SFDVKD. The CDR3 extends over 13 amino acids. CDR3 residues: CATSVPVTGELFF. The DNA of the CDR3 is TGTGCCACCAGTGTCCCGGTGACCGGGGAGCTGTTTTTT.

The chain links TRBV14 to TRBJ2-7; tentatively, D is TRBD1 (5 bases). The V gene lost 4 bases and the J gene lost 2 bases, with 9 bases spanning the gap. CDR1 is SGHDN and CDR2 is FVKESK in the germline V gene. The CDR3 length is 13 residues. The CDR3 reads CASSRGHTYEQYF. The CDR3 DNA sequence: TGTGCCAGCAGCCGGGGCCACACCTACGAGCAGTACTTC.

There are many counts of this clonotype. V gene TRBV12-3 or TRBV12-4 combines with J gene TRBJ2-2, with TRBD2 identical over 9 bases. V dropped 6 bases and J dropped 6; count of bases not matched to a gene: 8. The CDR3 extends over 15 amino acids. Written as DNA, the CDR3 is TGTGCCAGCAGCCCGGGACTAGCACCGTCCGGGGAGCTGTTTTTT. This translates into CASSPGLAPSGELFF.

This clonotype was counted a few times. The rearrangement joins TRBV29-1 to TRBJ1-1, with D perhaps TRBD1 (6 bases). Between the trimmed V and J ends, which lost 5 bases and 8 bases, there was a span of 6 bases. Per germline, CDR1 SQVTM and CDR2 ANQGSEA. This CDR3 is 9 amino acids long. CDR3: CSVTGEAFF. The CDR3 DNA is TGCAGCGTTACAGGGGAAGCTTTCTTT.

This clonotype has more than one count but fewer than ten. The V gene is TRBV3-1, the J gene TRBJ2-3, with D perhaps matching TRBD1 or TRBD2 (5 bases each). This CDR3 region has 16 residues. Between the trimmed V and J ends, which lost 4 bases and 1 base, there was a span of 15 bases. Per the germline V gene, CDR1 is LGHDT and CDR2 is YNNKEL (reference sequence). The CDR3 nucleotides are TGTGCCAGCAGCCGAAGGTCAGGGACCGGCACAGATACGCAGTATTTT. It is translated as CASSRRSGTGTDTQYF.

The V call is TRBV25-1, the J call TRBJ2-7; 11 bases match TRBD2. V gave up 4 bases and J gave up 4 bases; unmatched junction bases: 6. The CDR3 has 15 residues. The germline CDR1 and CDR2 sequences are MGHDK and SYGVNS. Written as DNA, the CDR3 is TGTGCCAGCAGTGGAAGACTAGCGGGACCGTACGAGCAGTACTTC. Translating it yields CASSGRLAGPYEQYF.

This clonotype occurred a few times. This chain uses TRBV7-2 with TRBJ1-2, with D unclear. Trimming removed 5 bases at V and 3 bases at J, with 16 bases between. From germline, CDR1 is SGHTA and CDR2 FQGNSA. The CDR3 length is 15 residues. The CDR3 bases are TGTGCCAGCAGCCGAGGACGGGTGGAGTACTATGGCTACACCTTC. Its translation is CASSRGRVEYYGYTF.

V usage is TRBV20-1 and J usage is TRBJ2-3; possible D gene TRBD1, 5 bases. Germline-derived CDR1 and CDR2 are DFQATT and SNEGSKA (reference sequence). The CDR3 is made up of 13 amino acids. V lost 6 bases and J lost 3, with 13 bases in between. As DNA, the CDR3 is TGCAGTGCACAGGATCTGGTGACAGATACGCAGTATTTT. Protein: CSAQDLVTDTQYF.

The gene calls are TRBV7-6 and TRBJ2-3; D may be TRBD1 (6 bases). The germline V gene encodes CDR1 SGHVS and CDR2 FNYEAQ. There are 13 residues in the CDR3. Trimming pared 8 bases from V and 7 bases from J, leaving 16 bases between. The CDR3 is CASEGEPDYTQYF. The CDR3, as DNA: TGTGCCAGCGAGGGGGAGCCCGATTATACGCAGTATTTT.

This chain links TRBV2 with TRBJ2-7, with 10 bases fitting TRBD2. Germline-derived CDR1 and CDR2 are SNHLY and FYNNEI. The V segment lost 6 bases and the J segment 3 bases; nucleotides outside the gene matches: 8. The CDR3 loop spans 15 amino acids. The CDR3 reads CASRVGLAGVYEQYF. The CDR3, as DNA: TGTGCCAGCAGAGTAGGCCTAGCGGGAGTCTACGAGCAGTACTTC.